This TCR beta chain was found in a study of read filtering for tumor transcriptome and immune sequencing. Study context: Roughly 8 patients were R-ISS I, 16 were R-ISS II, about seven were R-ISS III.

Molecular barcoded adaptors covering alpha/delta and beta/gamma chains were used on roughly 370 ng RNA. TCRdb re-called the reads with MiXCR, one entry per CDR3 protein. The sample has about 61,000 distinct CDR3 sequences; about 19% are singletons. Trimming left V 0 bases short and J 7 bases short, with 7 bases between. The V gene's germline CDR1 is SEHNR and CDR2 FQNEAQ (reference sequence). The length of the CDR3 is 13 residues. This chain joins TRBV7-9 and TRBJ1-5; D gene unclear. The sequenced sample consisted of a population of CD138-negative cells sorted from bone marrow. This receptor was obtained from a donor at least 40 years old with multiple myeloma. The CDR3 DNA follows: TGTGCCAGCAGCTTAGCGGCACAACAGCCCCAGCATTTT. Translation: CASSLAAQQPQHF.